These T cell receptor beta chains were read from a single sample in a study of blood T cells in healthy people across ages. Each CDR3 protein is one row after TCRdb ran MiXCR on the 5' RACE reads. The sample yields fewer than 2,000,000 distinct CDR3 sequences, approximately 40% seen once. Sequenced sample: blood. These TCRs come from a human donor in good health. The CDR3 runs from the conserved cysteine through the conserved F or W. D genes are given only for firm matches. The size entry is marked missing in some rows and otherwise reads once, few, many or a size class.

d_call: TRBD1; clone_size: few; j_call: TRBJ2-1; v_call: TRBV7-9; cdr3_aa: CANRGANEQFF; cdr3_nt: TGTGCCAACAGGGGGGCAAATGAGCAGTTCTTC
d_call: -; clone_size: few; j_call: TRBJ1-5; v_call: TRBV5-1; cdr3_aa: CASSLYISGTQPQHF; cdr3_nt: TGCGCCAGCAGCTTGTATATATCAGGGACTCAGCCCCAGCATTTT
d_call: -; clone_size: -; j_call: TRBJ1-5; v_call: TRBV19; cdr3_aa: CASSIEGAANQPQHF; cdr3_nt: TGTGCCAGTAGTATTGAAGGGGCGGCTAATCAGCCCCAGCATTTT
d_call: -; clone_size: few; j_call: TRBJ1-2; v_call: TRBV5-1; cdr3_aa: CASSSATAGDGYTF; cdr3_nt: TGCGCCAGCAGCTCGGCGACGGCGGGAGATGGCTACACCTTC
d_call: -; clone_size: -; j_call: TRBJ2-1; v_call: TRBV24-1; cdr3_aa: CATGTEYNEQFF; cdr3_nt: TGTGCCACCGGGACCGAGTACAATGAGCAGTTCTTC
d_call: -; clone_size: -; j_call: TRBJ2-3; v_call: TRBV25-1; cdr3_aa: CASSESLRGGTDTQYF; cdr3_nt: TGTGCCAGCAGTGAATCGTTGCGTGGGGGCACAGATACGCAGTATTTT
d_call: TRBD1; clone_size: -; j_call: TRBJ1-2; v_call: TRBV7-2; cdr3_aa: CASSLGLQGGYTF; cdr3_nt: TGTGCCAGCAGCTTAGGTTTACAGGGGGGCTACACCTTC
d_call: TRBD1; clone_size: -; j_call: TRBJ2-3; v_call: TRBV5-1; cdr3_aa: CASSFDRAYTQYF; cdr3_nt: TGCGCCAGCAGCTTCGACAGGGCGTATACGCAGTATTTT
d_call: -; clone_size: -; j_call: TRBJ1-2; v_call: TRBV6-2/TRBV6-3; cdr3_aa: CASSYGQCYGYTF; cdr3_nt: TGTGCCAGCAGTTACGGTCAGTGCTATGGCTACACCTTC
d_call: TRBD1; clone_size: few; j_call: TRBJ2-7; v_call: TRBV25-1; cdr3_aa: CASRSPGTGTSGEQYF; cdr3_nt: TGTGCCAGCAGGAGTCCCGGGACAGGGACTTCTGGCGAGCAGTACTTC
d_call: -; clone_size: -; j_call: TRBJ1-5; v_call: TRBV4-3; cdr3_aa: CASSLLLSQPQHF; cdr3_nt: TGCGCCAGCAGCCTCCTGCTGAGCCAGCCCCAGCATTTT
d_call: -; clone_size: many; j_call: TRBJ2-5; v_call: TRBV4-3; cdr3_aa: CASSLVLGQETQYF; cdr3_nt: TGCGCCAGCAGCCTTGTACTAGGTCAAGAGACCCAGTACTTC
d_call: -; clone_size: once; j_call: TRBJ2-4; v_call: TRBV5-1; cdr3_aa: CASSGVGQKNIQYF; cdr3_nt: TGCGCCAGCAGCGGGGTGGGACAAAAAAACATTCAGTACTTC
d_call: -; clone_size: few; j_call: TRBJ2-1; v_call: TRBV5-1; cdr3_aa: CASTRVMKGEQFF; cdr3_nt: TGCGCCAGCACTCGTGTTATGAAGGGTGAGCAGTTCTTC
d_call: TRBD2; clone_size: -; j_call: TRBJ2-1; v_call: TRBV24-1; cdr3_aa: CATSDLETSGVEQFF; cdr3_nt: TGTGCCACCAGTGATTTGGAGACTAGCGGGGTGGAGCAGTTCTTC
d_call: TRBD1; clone_size: -; j_call: TRBJ1-1; v_call: TRBV12-3/TRBV12-4; cdr3_aa: CASIIRDRVNENTEAFF; cdr3_nt: TGTGCCAGCATCATCCGGGACAGGGTGAATGAGAACACTGAAGCTTTCTTT
d_call: TRBD2; clone_size: -; j_call: TRBJ2-5; v_call: TRBV20-1; cdr3_aa: CSARLAGGTGETQYF; cdr3_nt: TGCAGTGCTAGGCTAGCGGGGGGTACGGGAGAGACCCAGTACTTC
d_call: -; clone_size: -; j_call: TRBJ2-5; v_call: TRBV7-2; cdr3_aa: CASSSQPELQYF; cdr3_nt: TGTGCCAGCAGCTCACAACCCGAACTTCAGTACTTC
d_call: -; clone_size: few; j_call: TRBJ1-1; v_call: TRBV15; cdr3_aa: CATSRLTVDTEAFF; cdr3_nt: TGTGCCACTAGCAGATTAACAGTCGACACTGAAGCTTTCTTT
d_call: -; clone_size: -; j_call: TRBJ2-5; v_call: TRBV4-3; cdr3_aa: CASSQWHQSTEQYF; cdr3_nt: TGCGCCAGCAGCCAATGGCACCAATCTACGGAGCAGTACTTC
d_call: -; clone_size: -; j_call: TRBJ1-3; v_call: TRBV5-1; cdr3_aa: CASSLEPRRNTIYF; cdr3_nt: TGCGCCAGCAGCTTGGAACCGAGGAGGAACACCATATATTTT
d_call: TRBD2; clone_size: -; j_call: TRBJ2-7; v_call: TRBV7-2; cdr3_aa: CASSLSSLAGYEQYF; cdr3_nt: TGTGCCAGCAGCTTAAGCTCGCTAGCGGGGTACGAGCAGTACTTC
d_call: -; clone_size: -; j_call: TRBJ1-2; v_call: TRBV7-3; cdr3_aa: CASSTIGRYGYTF; cdr3_nt: TGTGCCAGCAGCACGATCGGACGCTATGGCTACACCTTC
d_call: -; clone_size: -; j_call: TRBJ2-1; v_call: TRBV20-1; cdr3_aa: CSARDLNGNPTDNEQFF; cdr3_nt: TGCAGTGCTAGAGATCTGAACGGGAACCCAACGGACAATGAGCAGTTCTTC
d_call: -; clone_size: few; j_call: TRBJ2-5; v_call: TRBV4-1; cdr3_aa: CASSQAGEGGETQYF; cdr3_nt: TGCGCCAGCAGCCAAGCAGGGGAGGGGGGAGAGACCCAGTACTTC
d_call: -; clone_size: -; j_call: TRBJ2-7; v_call: TRBV25-1; cdr3_aa: CASSELLGGTYEQYF; cdr3_nt: TGTGCCAGCAGTGAGTTATTGGGGGGAACCTACGAGCAGTACTTC
d_call: TRBD1; clone_size: few; j_call: TRBJ2-6; v_call: TRBV24-1; cdr3_aa: CATSASYRDRVSGANVLTF; cdr3_nt: TGTGCCACCAGTGCATCTTACCGGGACAGGGTTTCCGGGGCCAACGTCCTGACTTTC
d_call: -; clone_size: few; j_call: TRBJ2-3; v_call: TRBV4-1; cdr3_aa: CASKGGGLTDTQYF; cdr3_nt: TGCGCCAGCAAAGGGGGGGGGCTCACAGATACGCAGTATTTT
d_call: -; clone_size: once; j_call: TRBJ1-2; v_call: TRBV7-2; cdr3_aa: CASSLAGQGGHGYTF; cdr3_nt: TGTGCCAGCAGCTTAGCGGGTCAGGGAGGGCATGGCTACACCTTC
d_call: -; clone_size: few; j_call: TRBJ1-4; v_call: TRBV20-1; cdr3_aa: CSAPPWQANEKLFF; cdr3_nt: TGCAGTGCCCCCCCTTGGCAGGCTAATGAAAAACTGTTTTTT
d_call: TRBD1; clone_size: few; j_call: TRBJ2-2; v_call: TRBV11-1; cdr3_aa: CASSSRTGNTGELFF; cdr3_nt: TGTGCCAGCAGCTCGAGGACAGGGAACACCGGGGAGCTGTTTTTT
d_call: -; clone_size: -; j_call: TRBJ2-7; v_call: TRBV15; cdr3_aa: CATSRGRGPYEQYF; cdr3_nt: TGTGCCACCAGCAGGGGACGGGGCCCGTACGAGCAGTACTTC
d_call: TRBD1; clone_size: -; j_call: TRBJ1-6; v_call: TRBV6-6; cdr3_aa: CASRQGGQGNSPLHF; cdr3_nt: TGTGCCAGCAGGCAGGGGGGACAGGGAAATTCACCCCTCCACTTT
d_call: -; clone_size: -; j_call: TRBJ1-4; v_call: TRBV12-3/TRBV12-4; cdr3_aa: CASSLIRQKLFF; cdr3_nt: TGTGCCAGCAGTTTAATCAGACAGAAACTGTTTTTT
d_call: TRBD2; clone_size: -; j_call: TRBJ2-2; v_call: TRBV5-8; cdr3_aa: CASRSILAGGSNTGELFF; cdr3_nt: TGTGCCAGCAGATCCATATTAGCGGGGGGATCGAACACCGGGGAGCTGTTTTTT
d_call: TRBD1; clone_size: few; j_call: TRBJ2-2; v_call: TRBV6-5; cdr3_aa: CASSYSKGRGTGELFF; cdr3_nt: TGTGCCAGCAGTTACTCGAAGGGCAGGGGGACCGGGGAGCTGTTTTTT
d_call: TRBD1; clone_size: -; j_call: TRBJ2-7; v_call: TRBV7-9; cdr3_aa: CASSGQGRDEQYF; cdr3_nt: TGTGCCAGCAGCGGACAGGGAAGGGACGAGCAGTACTTC
d_call: TRBD1; clone_size: few; j_call: TRBJ1-2; v_call: TRBV6-1; cdr3_aa: CASSEQTARGLYGYTF; cdr3_nt: TGTGCCAGCAGTGAACAAACGGCCAGGGGGCTATATGGCTACACCTTC
d_call: TRBD2; clone_size: few; j_call: TRBJ2-5; v_call: TRBV27; cdr3_aa: CASSHGGGAETQYF; cdr3_nt: TGTGCCAGCAGTCACGGCGGGGGGGCGGAGACCCAGTACTTC
d_call: -; clone_size: -; j_call: TRBJ1-2; v_call: TRBV6-5; cdr3_aa: CASSSPRVLYGYTF; cdr3_nt: TGTGCCAGCAGTTCACCTAGGGTTCTCTATGGCTACACCTTC
d_call: -; clone_size: few; j_call: TRBJ1-5; v_call: TRBV15; cdr3_aa: CATSRDFPGRDSNQPQHF; cdr3_nt: TGTGCCACCAGCAGAGATTTCCCCGGTCGAGATAGCAATCAGCCCCAGCATTTT
d_call: -; clone_size: -; j_call: TRBJ2-3; v_call: TRBV5-1; cdr3_aa: CASSLLTGPTDTQYF; cdr3_nt: TGCGCCAGCAGCTTGCTTACAGGTCCAACAGATACGCAGTATTTT
d_call: -; clone_size: -; j_call: TRBJ2-1; v_call: TRBV7-3; cdr3_aa: CASSPYGTEGRDEQFF; cdr3_nt: TGTGCCAGCAGCCCGTACGGCACAGAGGGCAGGGATGAGCAGTTCTTC
d_call: TRBD1; clone_size: -; j_call: TRBJ1-1; v_call: TRBV9; cdr3_aa: CASRPPGTDEAFF; cdr3_nt: TGTGCCAGCAGACCCCCAGGGACAGATGAAGCTTTCTTT
d_call: -; clone_size: few; j_call: TRBJ1-5; v_call: TRBV6-6; cdr3_aa: CASSYRVNTGQPQHF; cdr3_nt: TGTGCCAGCAGTTACAGGGTAAATACGGGCCAGCCCCAGCATTTT
d_call: -; clone_size: -; j_call: TRBJ1-2; v_call: TRBV20-1; cdr3_aa: CSASSGFSEAYYGYTF; cdr3_nt: TGCAGTGCTAGTAGTGGTTTCTCAGAGGCCTACTATGGCTACACCTTC
d_call: TRBD1; clone_size: few; j_call: TRBJ2-7; v_call: TRBV7-2; cdr3_aa: CASSLDQTGVEQYF; cdr3_nt: TGTGCCAGCAGCTTAGACCAGACAGGGGTCGAGCAGTACTTC
d_call: TRBD2; clone_size: few; j_call: TRBJ2-5; v_call: TRBV15; cdr3_aa: CATSRDRGRAGETQYF; cdr3_nt: TGTGCCACCAGCAGAGATCGGGGTAGAGCGGGGGAGACCCAGTACTTC
d_call: -; clone_size: -; j_call: TRBJ1-5; v_call: TRBV7-9; cdr3_aa: CASSPEGGNNQPQHF; cdr3_nt: TGTGCCAGCAGTCCCGAGGGGGGGAACAATCAGCCCCAGCATTTT
d_call: TRBD2; clone_size: -; j_call: TRBJ2-7; v_call: TRBV20-1; cdr3_aa: CSARKAGVDYEQYF; cdr3_nt: TGCAGTGCCAGAAAAGCGGGGGTAGACTACGAGCAGTACTTC
d_call: -; clone_size: -; j_call: TRBJ1-1; v_call: TRBV4-3; cdr3_aa: CASSPRPLDEAFF; cdr3_nt: TGCGCCAGCAGCCCAAGACCGCTTGATGAAGCTTTCTTT
d_call: -; clone_size: -; j_call: TRBJ1-1; v_call: TRBV6-2/TRBV6-3; cdr3_aa: CASSYGILGEAFF; cdr3_nt: TGTGCCAGCAGTTACGGAATCCTCGGTGAAGCTTTCTTT
d_call: -; clone_size: -; j_call: TRBJ2-7; v_call: TRBV11-2; cdr3_aa: CASSLGASWGANEQYF; cdr3_nt: TGTGCCAGCAGCTTAGGGGCGAGTTGGGGGGCCAACGAGCAGTACTTC
d_call: -; clone_size: few; j_call: TRBJ2-1; v_call: TRBV9; cdr3_aa: CASSARFDEQFF; cdr3_nt: TGTGCCAGCAGCGCCAGGTTCGATGAGCAGTTCTTC